This record covers a single T cell receptor (beta chain). The data were taken from a study of blood T cell repertoires in COVID-19. As for the study in general: The United States, Italy and Spain provided the acute and convalescent COVID-19 samples.

How the authors handled the data: Reference gene primer amplification gave estimated nucleated cell counts. Data came from immunoSEQ multiplex PCR; TCRdb stores just in-frame clones and leaves some out. The V and J calls and the clone size are those of that table, but D and trimming were determined from the DNA. The sample records around 21,000 clones, about nine tenths being singletons. The length of the CDR3 is 16 residues. Germline V gives CDR1 WSHSY, CDR2 SAAADI. Losses at the gene ends were 2 bases for V and 2 bases for J; bases not matched to a gene: 6. The V gene is TRBV10-2, the J gene TRBJ2-3, with 8 bases lining up with TRBD2. Material for sequencing was peripheral blood. The sequence was collected from a human donor in a cohort sampled during active COVID-19. The CDR3 protein is CASSEDSGVFTDTQYF. The CDR3 bases are TGCGCCAGCAGTGAGGATAGCGGGGTGTTCACAGATACGCAGTATTTT.